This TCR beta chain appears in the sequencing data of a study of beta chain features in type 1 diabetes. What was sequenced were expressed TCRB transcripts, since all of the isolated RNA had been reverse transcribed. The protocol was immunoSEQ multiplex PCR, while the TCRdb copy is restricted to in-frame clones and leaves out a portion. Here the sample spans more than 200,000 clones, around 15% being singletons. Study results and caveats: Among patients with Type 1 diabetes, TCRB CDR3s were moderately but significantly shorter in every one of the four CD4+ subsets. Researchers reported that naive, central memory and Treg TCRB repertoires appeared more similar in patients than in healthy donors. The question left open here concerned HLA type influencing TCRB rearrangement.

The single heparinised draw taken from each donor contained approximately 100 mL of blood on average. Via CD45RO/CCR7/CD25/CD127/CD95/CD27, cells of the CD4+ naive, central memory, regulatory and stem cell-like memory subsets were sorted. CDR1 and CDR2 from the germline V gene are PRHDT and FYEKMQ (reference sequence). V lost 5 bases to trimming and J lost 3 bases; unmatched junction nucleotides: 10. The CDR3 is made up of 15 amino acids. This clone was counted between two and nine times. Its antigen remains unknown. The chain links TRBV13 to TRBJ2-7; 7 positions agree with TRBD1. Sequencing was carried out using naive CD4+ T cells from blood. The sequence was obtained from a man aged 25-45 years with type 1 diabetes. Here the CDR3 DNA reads TGTGCCAGCAGCCCTACGTCCGGGACAGTCTACGAGCAGTACTTC. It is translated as CASSPTSGTVYEQYF.